This T cell receptor (beta chain) comes out of a study of CD8 T cells in ankylosing spondylitis. Study-wide results and limits: Ankylosing spondylitis blood appeared to carry a characteristic TCR beta motif of roughly 8 highly homologous variants. Disease-associated clonotypes exhibited CD8+ identity and were relatively infrequent in peripheral blood.

The table lists this clonotype with many counts. Its antigen is unknown. TCRdb re-derived calls from the 5' RACE reads in MiXCR, one entry per CDR3 protein. The sample shows roughly 40,000 distinct CDR3 sequences, 2.7% of them seen only once. Sequencing was carried out using blood, either unsorted or a sorted T cell fraction (not recorded which). This TCR was recovered from a male donor with ankylosing spondylitis or in good health (not recorded which).

The chain's CDR3 is CASSLTSGRAPPDTQYF. CDR3 in DNA: TGTGCCAGCAGCCTTACCTCGGGGCGGGCCCCCCCAGATACGCAGTATTTT. The rearrangement joins TRBV9 to TRBJ2-3, with D possibly being TRBD1 or TRBD2 (5 bases each). The CDR3 has 17 amino acids. Germline-derived CDR1 and CDR2 are SGDLS and YYNGEE. V was cut by 4 bases and J by 4 bases, with 22 bases left in between.